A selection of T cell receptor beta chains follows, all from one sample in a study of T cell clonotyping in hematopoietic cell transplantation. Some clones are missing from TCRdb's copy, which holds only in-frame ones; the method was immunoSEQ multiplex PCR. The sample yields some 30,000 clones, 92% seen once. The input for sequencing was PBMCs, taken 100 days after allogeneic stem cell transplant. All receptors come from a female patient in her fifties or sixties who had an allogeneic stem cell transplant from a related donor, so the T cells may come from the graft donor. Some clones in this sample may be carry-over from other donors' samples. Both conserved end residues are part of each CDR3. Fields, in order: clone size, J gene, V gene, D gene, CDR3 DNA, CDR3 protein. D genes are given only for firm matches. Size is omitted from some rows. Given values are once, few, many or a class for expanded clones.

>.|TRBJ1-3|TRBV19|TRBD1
TGTGCCAGTAGTTTGGACAGGCCCTACTCTGGAAACACCATATATTTT
CASSLDRPYSGNTIYF
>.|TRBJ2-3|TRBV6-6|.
TGTGCCAGCAGTTACTTGGGGCCAGATACGCAGTATTTT
CASSYLGPDTQYF
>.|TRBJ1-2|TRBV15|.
TGTGCCACCAGCAGAGAGGGCTATGGCTACACCTTC
CATSREGYGYTF
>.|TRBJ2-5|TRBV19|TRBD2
TGTGCCAGTAGTTCGTGGGGGGGACAAGAGACCCAGTACTTC
CASSSWGGQETQYF
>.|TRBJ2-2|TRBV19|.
TGTGCCAGTAGTTCTCTTTACGGGGAGCTGTTTTTT
CASSSLYGELFF
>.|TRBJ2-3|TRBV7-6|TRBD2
TGTGCCAGCAGCTCCACTAGCGGGGGACCCGCTAGCACAGATACGCAGTATTTT
CASSSTSGGPASTDTQYF
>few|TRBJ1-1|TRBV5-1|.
TGCGCCAGCGGGGAACATGGAACTGAAGCTTTCTTT
CASGEHGTEAFF
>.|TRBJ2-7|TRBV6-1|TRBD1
TGTGCCAGCACCCGACAGGGGTCCTACGAGCAGTACTTC
CASTRQGSYEQYF
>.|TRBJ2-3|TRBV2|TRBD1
TGTGCCAGCAGTCAGACAGGGGGGACAGATACGCAGTATTTT
CASSQTGGTDTQYF
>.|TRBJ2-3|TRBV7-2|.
TGTGCCAGCAGCTTAGCTACAGGGTCAGATACGCAGTATTTT
CASSLATGSDTQYF
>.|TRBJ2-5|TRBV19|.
TGTGCCAGTAGCGACAGCGGGGAGACCCAGTACTTC
CASSDSGETQYF
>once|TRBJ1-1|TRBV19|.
TGTGCCAGTATCTCAGCGGGGTATGAAGCTTTCTTT
CASISAGYEAFF
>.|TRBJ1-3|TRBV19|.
TGTGCCAGCGAGGCGGGTTTCCGTTCTGGAAACACCATATATTTT
CASEAGFRSGNTIYF
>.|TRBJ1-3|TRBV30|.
TGTGCCTGGGACATCCAATCGGGAAACACCATATATTTT
CAWDIQSGNTIYF
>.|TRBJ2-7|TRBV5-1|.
TGCGCCAGCAGAATAGGTTCGTCCCTTTACGAGCAGTACTTC
CASRIGSSLYEQYF
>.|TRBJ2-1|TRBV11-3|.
TGTGCCAGCAGGGCTAGCTGGACTTCTGAGCAGTTCTTC
CASRASWTSEQFF